The 7 T cell receptor beta chains given below trace back to one sample, sequenced in a study of CD8+CD57+ T cells in acquired aplastic anemia. Genomic DNA, the template, was used for profiling of the TCR beta VDJ and CDR3. TCRdb re-derived calls from the reads in MiXCR, one entry per CDR3 protein. This table has 60,000 to 75,000 distinct CDR3 sequences, about 56% appearing once. Sample: sorted CD4+, CD8+, or CD8+CD57+ T cells (not recorded which) from PBMCs. The receptors were sampled from a human donor in good health, serving as a control.

This clonotype was seen ten or more times. V gene TRBV5-6 combines with J gene TRBJ2-7; no firm D call. In germline, CDR1 is SGHDT, CDR2 YYEEEE. V was cut by 2 bases and J by 0 bases, with 6 bases left in between. The CDR3 runs to 13 residues. In DNA form, the CDR3 reads TGTGCCAGCAGCTTACAGAGCTCCTACGAGCAGTACTTC. Translated: CASSLQSSYEQYF.

This clonotype has a count of ten or more. The chain is built from TRBV5-4 and TRBJ2-5; 7 bases fit TRBD2. The CDR3 contains 14 residues. CDR1 is SGHNT, CDR2 YYREEE, per germline (reference sequence). J was trimmed by 5 bases and V by 1 base; bases with no gene match: 5. In DNA form, the CDR3 reads TGTGCCAGCAGCTTGAACATCGGGGGGGAGACCCAGTACTTC. It translates to CASSLNIGGETQYF.

The count of this clonotype is one. This chain links TRBV7-9 with TRBJ2-7; 12 bases match TRBD2. CDR1 and CDR2 (germline): SEHNR, FQNEAQ (reference sequence). The CDR3 covers 15 residues. The CDR3 DNA reads as TGTGCAATCAGCGTTGCTAGCGGGAGGGCCTACGAGCAGTACTTC. It encodes CAISVASGRAYEQYF. Full variable domain (missing parts from reference TRBV7-9 and TRBJ2-7): DTGVSQNPRHKITKRGQNVTFRCDPISEHNRLYWYRQTLGQGPEFLTYFQNEAQLEKSRLLSDRFSAERPKGSFSTLEIQRTEQGDSAMYLCAISVASGRAYEQYFGPGTRLTVT.

This clonotype was seen more than once but under ten times. V and J are TRBV7-2 and TRBJ2-7; D gene unclear. Trimming left V 5 bases short and J 5 bases short, with 16 bases between. CDR1 is SGHTA, CDR2 FQGNSA, per germline. This CDR3 is built from 14 residues. In nucleotides, the CDR3 is TGTGCCAGCAGCCAAGATATGGGTTTCGACGAGCAGTACTTC. This codes for CASSQDMGFDEQYF.

CDR3 in amino acids: CSATTQGAVNTEAFF. The CDR3 bases are TGCAGTGCTACGACACAGGGGGCGGTGAACACTGAAGCTTTCTTT. The chain is built from TRBV20-1 and TRBJ1-1, with 9 nucleotides matching TRBD1. Germline V gives CDR1 DFQATT, CDR2 SNEGSKA (reference sequence). CDR3 length: 15 residues. The V gene end was trimmed by 4 bases and the J gene end by 0 bases; junction bases not matched to a gene: 6.

The genes are TRBV19 and TRBJ2-1, with D tentatively TRBD1 or TRBD2 (5 bases each). Trimming removed 7 bases at V and 7 bases at J, with 11 bases between. The CDR3 loop spans 12 amino acids. CDR1 is LNHDA and CDR2 is SQIVND in the germline V gene (reference sequence). DNA for the CDR3: TGTGCCAGTACCGGGACGGGGAATGAGCAGTTCTTC. The encoded protein is CASTGTGNEQFF.

This sequence joins TRBV15 and TRBJ2-5; 8 bases fit TRBD2. Germline CDR1 is LNHNV and CDR2 is YYDKDF (reference sequence). CDR3 length: 13 amino acids. The junction had 1 base not matched to a gene; V was cut back by 3 bases and J by 4 bases. The CDR3, as DNA: TGTGCCACCAGCAGTGCGGGAGGAGAGACCCAGTACTTC. It translates to CATSSAGGETQYF.